Each of the 16 T cell receptor beta chains below was sequenced from the same sample in a study of blood T cell repertoires in COVID-19. Only in-frame clones appear in the TCRdb table, and some are missing; sequencing was by immunoSEQ multiplex PCR. Counted here are about 380,000 clones, approximately 89% occurring once; the ten biggest clones make up around 1.3%. Source material: PBMCs or T cells enriched from blood (not recorded which). These receptors originate from a man younger than 45 who had recovered from COVID-19.

The chain links TRBV30 to TRBJ2-1; TRBD1 might be the D (8 bases). CDR3 size: 14 residues. The germline V gene encodes CDR1 GTSNPN and CDR2 SVGIG (reference sequence). The V and J ends lost 2 bases and 4 bases respectively, with 12 bases between them. CDR3 in amino acids: CAWSTGGGYNEQFF. The DNA of the CDR3 is TGTGCCTGGAGTACAGGGGGGGGATACAATGAGCAGTTCTTC.

CDR3 coding DNA: TGTGCCAGCAGACCCTGGCCGGAGCGGGGGGGCCATTTCTCCGGGGAGCTGTTTTTT. The encoded protein is CASRPWPERGGHFSGELFF. The chain has TRBV7-2 and TRBJ2-2, with 10 bases matching TRBD2. V was clipped by 6 bases and J by 6 bases; unmatched bases: 19. The germline CDR1 and CDR2 sequences are SGHTA and FQGNSA. The CDR3 is made up of 19 amino acids. Together with reference TRBV7-2 and TRBJ2-2, the CDR3 gives the full variable domain: GAGVSQSPSNKVTEKGKDVELRCDPISGHTALYWYRQSLGQGLEFLIYFQGNSAPDKSGLPSDRFSAERTGGSVSTLTIQRTQQEDSAVYLCASRPWPERGGHFSGELFFGEGSRLTVL.

The chain joins TRBV16 to TRBJ1-6; maybe TRBD1 (6 bases). Per germline, CDR1 KGHSY and CDR2 FQNENV. V lost 3 bases and J 9 bases, leaving 12 bases between the germline ends. This CDR3 is 14 amino acids long. The CDR3 sequence is CASSHTGFGSPLHF. The CDR3 coding sequence is TGTGCCAGCAGCCATACAGGGTTTGGTTCACCCCTCCACTTT.

The V and J genes are TRBV19 and TRBJ1-2; 7 nucleotides align to TRBD1. The CDR3 extends over 13 amino acids. The ends lost 7 bases at V and 5 bases at J; junction bases unmatched: 7. Germline CDR1 and CDR2: LNHDA and SQIVND (reference sequence). The CDR3 sequence is CASTPDRTYGYTF. As DNA, the CDR3 is TGTGCCAGTACCCCGGACAGGACATATGGCTACACCTTC.

J is TRBJ2-7 and V is TRBV5-1; tentatively, D is TRBD2 (5 bases). Trimming left V 3 bases short and J 6 bases short, with 7 bases between. In germline, CDR1 is SGHRS, CDR2 YFSETQ. This CDR3 is 11 amino acids long. Here the CDR3 DNA reads TGCGCCAGCAGCTATGGAGGCGAGCAGTACTTC. Translated, it gives CASSYGGEQYF. Combining the CDR3 with reference TRBV5-1 and TRBJ2-7 gives the whole variable domain KAGVTQTPRYLIKTRGQQVTLSCSPISGHRSVSWYQQTPGQGLQFLFEYFSETQRNKGNFPGRFSGRQFSNSRSEMNVSTLELGDSALYLCASSYGGEQYFGPGTRLTVT.

This clone was detected a few times. This chain uses TRBV29-1 with TRBJ2-7, with TRBD1 matching over 7 bases. The germline V gene encodes CDR1 SQVTM and CDR2 ANQGSEA. With 1 base clipped from V and 7 bases from J, the junction kept 7 bases outside the gene matches. CDR3 length: 13 amino acids. This CDR3 is CSVEGQGVREQYF. DNA of the CDR3: TGCAGCGTTGAAGGACAGGGAGTACGGGAGCAGTACTTC.

The chain links TRBV5-1 to TRBJ1-6; D perhaps matches TRBD1 (5 bases). The CDR3 runs 15 residues. Per the germline V gene, CDR1 is SGHRS and CDR2 is YFSETQ. V was pared by 0 bases and J by 6 bases, with 10 bases between. The CDR3 sequence is CASSLGTRVNSPLHF. In nucleotides, the CDR3 is TGCGCCAGCAGCTTGGGTACCAGGGTTAATTCACCCCTCCACTTT.

The chain carries TRBV15 and TRBJ1-4; possible D gene TRBD1, 5 bases. Deletions cut 6 bases from V and 0 bases from J, with 11 bases between. Germline loops: CDR1 LNHNV, CDR2 YYDKDF (reference sequence). The CDR3 consists of 15 residues. The CDR3 protein is CATRLTTATNEKLFF. In DNA form, the CDR3 reads TGTGCCACCAGGTTGACGACAGCAACTAATGAAAAACTGTTTTTT.

This clone came up many times. The sample carries other DNA sequences with the same CDR3. V and J are TRBV11-2 and TRBJ1-3, with no clear D. CDR1 is SGHAT, CDR2 FQNNGV, per germline. V was shortened by 1 base and J by 2 bases, with 3 bases between the two germline ends. The CDR3 consists of 13 residues. CDR3 loop: CASSLVAGNTIYF. DNA of the CDR3: TGTGCCAGCAGCTTAGTAGCTGGAAACACCATATATTTT.

As for this clone: Mismatch with germline at one junction end may stem from a read error. The V and J genes are TRBV27 and TRBJ2-7; TRBD1 matches at 7 bases. This CDR3 spans 16 amino acids. Germline CDR1 MNHEY, CDR2 SMNVEV (reference sequence). The CDR3 DNA reads TGTGCCGGCAGCTGGCCTAAGGGACAGATCTCCTACGAGCAGTACTTC. It is translated as CAGSWPKGQISYEQYF.

The CDR3 DNA sequence: TGTGCCAGCAGCTCCCGACTAGCGGGGGGGCTCGGGGAGCTGTTTTTT. This translates into CASSSRLAGGLGELFF. This rearrangement joins TRBV7-6 to TRBJ2-2, with TRBD2 matching over 14 bases. The ends lost 4 bases at V and 7 bases at J; junction bases unmatched: 5. Per the germline V gene, CDR1 is SGHVS and CDR2 is FNYEAQ. The CDR3 is 16 amino acids.

The V and J genes are TRBV7-9 and TRBJ2-3; a possible D gene is TRBD1 (5 bases). V lost 7 bases to trimming and J lost 2 bases, with 13 bases between them. The CDR3 totals 14 residues. CDR1 is SEHNR and CDR2 is FQNEAQ in the germline V gene (reference sequence). The CDR3 region is CASTPGQNTDTQYF. For the CDR3, the DNA is TGTGCCAGCACCCCCGGACAAAACACAGATACGCAGTATTTT. Drawing the rest from reference TRBV7-9 and TRBJ2-3, the complete variable domain is DTGVSQNPRHKITKRGQNVTFRCDPISEHNRLYWYRQTLGQGPEFLTYFQNEAQLEKSRLLSDRFSAERPKGSFSTLEIQRTEQGDSAMYLCASTPGQNTDTQYFGPGTRLTVL.

The chain links TRBV5-1 to TRBJ1-1, with 8 bases matching TRBD1. With V trimmed by 4 bases and J by 7 bases, 6 bases remained unmatched. Germline V gene sequence: CDR1 SGHRS, CDR2 YFSETQ. This CDR3 region has 13 residues. The CDR3 DNA sequence: TGCGCCAGCAGCGGGTACAGGGGGGTTGAAGCTTTCTTT. Translating it yields CASSGYRGVEAFF.

This rearrangement joins TRBV5-4 to TRBJ2-5; perhaps TRBD2 as D (5 bases). The V gene's germline CDR1 is SGHNT and CDR2 YYREEE (reference sequence). The CDR3 spans 15 residues. V was pared by 1 base and J by 5 bases, with 15 bases between. The CDR3 region has the DNA TGTGCCAGCAGCTTGCATCTAGCTATATTGGAGACCCAGTACTTC. Translation: CASSLHLAILETQYF.

This chain joins TRBV6-2 or TRBV6-3 and TRBJ2-1, with 9 bases aligning to TRBD2. With V trimmed by 0 bases and J by 5 bases, 8 bases remained unmatched. The CDR3 is 17 amino acids. CDR1 is MNHEY and CDR2 is SVGEGT in the germline V gene. The DNA for the CDR3 is TGTGCCAGCAGTTACTCGGTCAGCGGGGGGATCCACAATGAGCAGTTCTTC. Amino acids: CASSYSVSGGIHNEQFF.

This chain uses TRBV3-1 (or the pseudogene TRBV3-2) with TRBJ1-1; tentative D call: TRBD1 (5 bases). V shed 0 bases and J shed 10 bases, with 9 bases lying between them. Germline V gene sequence: CDR1 LGHDT, CDR2 YNNKEL (reference sequence). The CDR3 has 12 amino acids. CDR3 bases: TGTGCCAGCAGCCAAGATCAGGGTAGAGCTTTCTTT. It translates to CASSQDQGRAFF.